The 13 T cell receptor beta chains reported below all come from one sample, sequenced in a study of T cell repertoires in aging, cancer and after chemotherapy (dated by TCRdb to the late 2010s). Reads for this sample came from an Illumina MiSeq. Using a mixed TRB-A/B primer pool, multiplex touch-down PCR amplified rearranged TRB sequences covering the V, D and J segments. TCRdb reworked the public reads: Q25 trimming with fastp, MiXCR clone assembly, productive beta chains retained. CDR3 protein sequences are deduplicated, and each keeps its most common genes and DNA. The sample contains 4,300 or so distinct CDR3 sequences, 27% of them found a single time. 33% of the sample goes to the ten largest clones. Instead of sorted cells or RNA, genomic DNA extracted from peripheral blood served as the source for amplifying TCR beta rearrangements. Sequencing was done on a sample of blood. The source of these receptors is a human donor with a blood cancer.

A remark on this clonotype: This could be a read error, since a much larger clone is one nucleotide away. The chain couples TRBV27 to TRBJ2-7, with 7 bases lining up with TRBD2. The CDR3 has 14 amino acids. Looked up from germline, CDR1 is MNHEY and CDR2 is SMNVEV (reference sequence). Trimming took 2 bases from V and 7 from J; bases not matched to a gene: 8. CDR3 in DNA: TGTGCCAGCAGTTTACGGGGAGGGAGCCATGAGCAGTACTTC. Translating it yields CASSLRGGSHEQYF.

The chain joins TRBV24-1 to TRBJ2-2; D is tentatively TRBD1 or TRBD2 (5 bases each). Germline values: CDR1 KGHDR, CDR2 SFDVKD. This CDR3 spans 14 amino acids. The V end lost 0 bases, the J end lost 6 bases, and 7 bases lay between the germline ends. The CDR3 is CATSDLLGAGELFF. CDR3 DNA: TGTGCCACCAGTGATTTGCTGGGGGCCGGGGAGCTGTTTTTT.

This clonotype has a handful of counts. The V gene is TRBV7-2, the J gene TRBJ2-1; D is undetermined. Germline V gene lookup returns CDR1 SGHTA and CDR2 FQGNSA. The germline V and J ends were trimmed by 2 bases and 6 bases, with 2 bases remaining between them. This CDR3 is built from 11 residues. The CDR3 here is CASSLSNEQFF. The CDR3 DNA is TGTGCCAGCAGCTTAAGCAATGAGCAGTTCTTC.

The gene calls are TRBV5-1 and TRBJ2-5, with D uncertain. V was shortened by 0 bases and J by 7 bases, with 13 bases between the two germline ends. Germline lookup yields CDR1 SGHRS and CDR2 YFSETQ. This CDR3 contains 14 residues. DNA for the CDR3: TGCGCCAGCAGCTTGGCTACAGTACCATGGACCCAGTACTTC. Its protein is CASSLATVPWTQYF.

This clonotype was detected a few times. V usage is TRBV19 and J usage is TRBJ2-7, with D tentatively TRBD1 or TRBD2 (7 bases each). This CDR3 is built from 13 residues. The germline CDR1 and CDR2 sequences are LNHDA and SQIVND (reference sequence). V lost 8 bases, J lost 6 bases, and 17 bases lay in between. CDR3 amino acids: CASSGGGRGEQYF. The CDR3 nucleotides read TGTGCCAGTTCAGGGGGAGGGCGAGGCGAGCAGTACTTC. Filled out from reference TRBV19 and TRBJ2-7, the complete variable domain reads DGGITQSPKYLFRKEGQNVTLSCEQNLNHDAMYWYRQDPGQGLRLIYYSQIVNDFQKGDIAEGYSVSREKKESFPLTVTSAQKNPTAFYLCASSGGGRGEQYFGPGTRLTVT.

This clonotype was observed a few times. The chain links TRBV19 to TRBJ1-5; the match to TRBD1 covers 12 bases. The CDR3 loop spans 14 amino acids. J gave up 6 bases and V 5 bases, and 2 bases lay outside the gene matches. CDR1 and CDR2 from the germline V gene are LNHDA and SQIVND (reference sequence). The CDR3 loop reads CASSAGQGAQPQHF. The CDR3 region has the DNA TGTGCCAGTAGTGCGGGACAGGGGGCTCAGCCCCAGCATTTT.

This clonotype was seen only a few times. The V gene is TRBV27, the J gene TRBJ1-5; D is perhaps TRBD1 (5 bases). Germline loops: CDR1 MNHEY, CDR2 SMNVEV (reference sequence). The CDR3 is 13 residues long. The V gene lost 2 bases and the J gene lost 7 bases, with 9 bases spanning the gap. Here the CDR3 reads CASSLQGRQPQHF. CDR3 nucleotide sequence: TGTGCCAGCAGTTTACAGGGAAGGCAGCCCCAGCATTTT.

This clonotype was picked up a small number of times. The CDR3 protein is CATSRGGIVGGEQYF. CDR3 sequence (DNA): TGTGCCACCAGCAGAGGTGGAATAGTGGGCGGGGAGCAGTACTTC. The chain couples TRBV15 to TRBJ2-7, with D perhaps matching TRBD2 (5 bases). The germline V and J ends were trimmed by 1 base and 7 bases, with 17 bases remaining between them. The length of the CDR3 is 15 residues. Germline CDR1 reads LNHNV; CDR2 reads YYDKDF (reference sequence).

Sample share makes this clonotype medium-sized. The rearrangement uses TRBV15 and TRBJ2-3, with a tentative D call TRBD1 (7 bases). CDR1 LNHNV and CDR2 YYDKDF come from the germline V gene (reference sequence). V lost 8 bases to trimming and J lost 4 bases, with 16 bases between them. This CDR3 has 14 residues. The CDR3 coding sequence is TGTGCCACCGGACAGGCGGGATTCGCAGATACGCAGTATTTT. Translated: CATGQAGFADTQYF.

J is TRBJ1-2 and V is TRBV10-3, with D hard to call. The CDR3 is 12 residues long. Trimming took off 3 bases at V and 1 base at J, with 3 bases between the two ends. Germline CDR1 ENHRY, CDR2 SYGVKD. The CDR3 sequence is CAISDSNYGYTF. DNA for the CDR3: TGTGCCATCAGTGACAGTAACTATGGCTACACCTTC.

The genes are TRBV20-1 and TRBJ1-1, with TRBD1 matching 7 bases. This CDR3 is built from 13 residues. With V trimmed by 5 bases and J by 6 bases, 9 bases remained unmatched. Germline values: CDR1 DFQATT, CDR2 SNEGSKA (reference sequence). This chain's CDR3 is CSAPPGTDAEAFF. CDR3 in DNA: TGCAGTGCTCCCCCGGGGACAGACGCTGAAGCTTTCTTT.

In the case of this clonotype: The conserved closing phenylalanine or tryptophan is absent in this CDR3, likely reflecting a read error. This sequence joins TRBV5-6 and TRBJ1-2; D might be TRBD1 (5 bases). V shed 0 bases and J shed 2 bases, with 11 bases lying between them. Germline V gene sequence: CDR1 SGHDT, CDR2 YYEEEE. The CDR3 has 15 residues. As DNA, the CDR3 is TGTGCCAGCAGCTTGGCACCCTGGGGGAACTATGGCTACACCTCC. This codes for CASSLAPWGNYGYTS.

The chain carries TRBV18 and TRBJ2-7, with no clear D. This CDR3 has 13 residues. V was pared by 5 bases and J by 7 bases, with 15 bases between. Germline-derived CDR1 and CDR2 are KGHSH and LQKENI. The CDR3 region is CASSAPVQGEQYF. DNA of the CDR3: TGTGCCAGCTCAGCCCCGGTTCAAGGGGAGCAGTACTTC.